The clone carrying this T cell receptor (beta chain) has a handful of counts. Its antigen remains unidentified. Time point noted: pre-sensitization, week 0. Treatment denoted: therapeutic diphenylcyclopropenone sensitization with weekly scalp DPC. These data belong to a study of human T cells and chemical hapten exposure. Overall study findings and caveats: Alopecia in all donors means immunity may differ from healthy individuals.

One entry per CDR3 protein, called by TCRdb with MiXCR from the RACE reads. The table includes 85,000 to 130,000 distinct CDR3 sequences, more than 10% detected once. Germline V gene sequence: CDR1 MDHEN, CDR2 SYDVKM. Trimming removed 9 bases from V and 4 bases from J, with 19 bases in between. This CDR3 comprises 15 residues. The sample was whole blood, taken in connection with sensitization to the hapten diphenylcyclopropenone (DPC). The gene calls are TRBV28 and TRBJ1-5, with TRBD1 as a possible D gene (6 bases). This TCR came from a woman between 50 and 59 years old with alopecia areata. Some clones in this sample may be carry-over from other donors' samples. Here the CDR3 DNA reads TGTGCCAGTTCAGGGGCAACACCGTTAAATCAGCCCCAGCATTTT. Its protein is CASSGATPLNQPQHF.